Included here is one TCR beta chain sequence, with context. This CDR3 spans 15 amino acids. The V gene end was trimmed by 2 bases and the J gene end by 4 bases; junction bases not matched to a gene: 11. The germline V gene has CDR1 GTSNPN and CDR2 SVGIG (reference sequence). This record belongs to a study of blood T cell repertoires in COVID-19. Study information: PBMCs, B-cell-depleted T cells, or T cells provided the cDNA or gDNA that made up the material.

As processed by the authors: Reference gene primer amplification yielded estimated nucleated cell counts. Produced via immunoSEQ multiplex PCR; TCRdb's table is partial and in-frame only. V and J calls and clone size come straight from that table; D and trimming were deduced from the DNA. The top ten hold roughly 1% of the sample, which has hundreds of thousands of clones, roughly 84% seen once. Those who participated ranged in age from about 18 to 89 years and resided in about 24 US areas. Each recovered donor of Cohort 3 presented with two negative PCRs, clearance, or symptom resolution. This clonotype was obtained from a woman younger than 45 who had recovered from COVID-19. Sequencing used PBMCs or T cells enriched from blood (not recorded which). The chain has TRBV30 and TRBJ2-7; 7 bases agree with TRBD1. The CDR3 DNA sequence: TGTGCCTGGAGTCCCCCCGACAGGGAAAGGTACGAGCAGTACTTC. Amino acids: CAWSPPDRERYEQYF.